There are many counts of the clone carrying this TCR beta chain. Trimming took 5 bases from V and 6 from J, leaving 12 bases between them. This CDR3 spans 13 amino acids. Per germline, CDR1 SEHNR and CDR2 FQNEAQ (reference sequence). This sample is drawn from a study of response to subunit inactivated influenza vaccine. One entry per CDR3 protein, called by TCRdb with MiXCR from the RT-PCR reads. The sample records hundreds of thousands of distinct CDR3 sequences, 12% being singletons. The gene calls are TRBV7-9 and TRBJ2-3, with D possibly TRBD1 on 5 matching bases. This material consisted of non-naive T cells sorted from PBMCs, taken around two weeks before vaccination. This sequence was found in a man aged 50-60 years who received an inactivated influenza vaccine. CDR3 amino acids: CASSTGLSDTQYF. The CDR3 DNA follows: TGTGCCAGCAGCACAGGATTGTCCGATACGCAGTATTTT.